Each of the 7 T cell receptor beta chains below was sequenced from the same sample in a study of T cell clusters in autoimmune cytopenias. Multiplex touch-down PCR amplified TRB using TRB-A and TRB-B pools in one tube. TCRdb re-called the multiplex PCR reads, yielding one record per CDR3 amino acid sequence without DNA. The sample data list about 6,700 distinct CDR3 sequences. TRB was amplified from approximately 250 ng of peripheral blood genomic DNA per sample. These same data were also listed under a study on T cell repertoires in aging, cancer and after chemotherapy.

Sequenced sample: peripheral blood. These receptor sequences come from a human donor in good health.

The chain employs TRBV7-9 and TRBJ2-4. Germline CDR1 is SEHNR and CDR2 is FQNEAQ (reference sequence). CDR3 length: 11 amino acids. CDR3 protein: CASSLGGIQYF.

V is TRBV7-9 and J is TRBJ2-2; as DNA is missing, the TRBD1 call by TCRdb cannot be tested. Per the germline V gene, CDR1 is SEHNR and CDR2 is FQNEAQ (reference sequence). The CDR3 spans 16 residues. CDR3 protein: CAREGQGASNTGELFF.

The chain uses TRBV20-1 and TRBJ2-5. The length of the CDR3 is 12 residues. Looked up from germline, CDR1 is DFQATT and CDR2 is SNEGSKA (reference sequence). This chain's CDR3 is CSADITQETQYF.

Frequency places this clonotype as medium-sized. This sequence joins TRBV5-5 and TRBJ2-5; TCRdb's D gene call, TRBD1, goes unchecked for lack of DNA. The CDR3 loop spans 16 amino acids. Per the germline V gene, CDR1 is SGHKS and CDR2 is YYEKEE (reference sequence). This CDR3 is CASSLEAGVYQETQYF.

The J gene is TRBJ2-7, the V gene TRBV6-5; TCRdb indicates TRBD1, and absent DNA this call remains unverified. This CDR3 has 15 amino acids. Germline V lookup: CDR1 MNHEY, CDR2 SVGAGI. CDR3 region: CASSHRTGTAYEQYF.

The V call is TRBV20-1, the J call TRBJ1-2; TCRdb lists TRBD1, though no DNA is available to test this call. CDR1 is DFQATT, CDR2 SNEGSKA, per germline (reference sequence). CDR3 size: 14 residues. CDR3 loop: CSASPGAVREGYTF.

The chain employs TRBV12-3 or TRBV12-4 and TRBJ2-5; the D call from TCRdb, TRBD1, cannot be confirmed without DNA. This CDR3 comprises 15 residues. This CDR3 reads CASSKGSTGEETQYF.